The sample holds one count of the clone carrying this T cell receptor beta chain. Antigen unknown. This sample is drawn from a study of CD8 T cells in Susac syndrome. The trim removed 3 bases at V and 2 bases at J, leaving 5 bases unmatched. This CDR3 has 15 residues. Germline CDR1 is SGHRS and CDR2 is YFSETQ. When the RNA was reverse transcribed, random hexamers were used with an input of roughly 0.5 to 1 ug. Multiplex immunoSEQ PCR targeted 54 Vbeta and 13 Jbeta TCR beta segments. TCRdb recomputed calls from the immunoSEQ multiplex PCR reads with MiXCR, one row per CDR3 protein. The repertoire holds under 200,000 distinct CDR3 sequences, roughly 95% seen once, with around 0.15% in the top ten. The multiple sclerosis controls consisted of treatment-naive patients with relapsing-remitting disease, either stable or active. The authors negatively isolated CD8+ and CD4+ T cells and FACS-enriched TEMRA cells.

Study-wide points: The study conceded that its TCR sequencing and HLA analysis involved relatively few individuals.

The chain links TRBV5-1 to TRBJ2-7; 10 bases align to TRBD1. Sample: CD8+ T cells from PBMCs. The receptor was isolated from a human donor with multiple sclerosis. The CDR3 here is CASSWGTGETYEQYF. As DNA, the CDR3 is TGCGCCAGCAGCTGGGGGACAGGGGAAACCTACGAGCAGTACTTC.